The entry below describes one TCR beta chain. The germline CDR1 and CDR2 sequences are DFQATT and SNEGSKA (reference sequence). V lost 3 bases to trimming and J lost 5 bases; unmatched junction nucleotides: 4. The CDR3 totals 13 residues. These data come from a study of human T cells and chemical hapten exposure. On the study more broadly: The patients, most of them female, presented with alopecia areata, totalis or universalis.

Each CDR3 protein gets one entry after TCRdb re-called the RACE reads with MiXCR. Of fewer than 100,000 distinct CDR3 sequences in the sample, roughly 12% are singletons; the top ten hold 2.1%. Noted time point: patch test 1, 2 weeks after DPC sensitization. Treatment noted: therapeutic diphenylcyclopropenone sensitization with weekly scalp DPC. This TCR derives from a woman aged 35 to 49 with alopecia areata. Some clones in this sample may be carry-over from other donors' samples. This specimen consisted of whole blood, obtained in connection with sensitization to the hapten diphenylcyclopropenone (DPC). V is TRBV20-1 and J is TRBJ2-3, with TRBD1 matching 8 bases. The CDR3 DNA sequence: TGCAGTGCTAGGCAGGGGGCGGAAGATACGCAGTATTTT. Translation gives CSARQGAEDTQYF.